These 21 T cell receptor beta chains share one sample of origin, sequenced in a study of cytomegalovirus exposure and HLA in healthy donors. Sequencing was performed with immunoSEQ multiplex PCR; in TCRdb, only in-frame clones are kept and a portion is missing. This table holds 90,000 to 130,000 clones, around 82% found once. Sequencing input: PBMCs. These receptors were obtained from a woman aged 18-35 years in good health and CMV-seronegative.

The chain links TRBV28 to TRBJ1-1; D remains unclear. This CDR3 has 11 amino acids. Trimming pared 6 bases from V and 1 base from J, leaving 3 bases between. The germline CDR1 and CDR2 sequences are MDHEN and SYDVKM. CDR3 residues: CASSRNTEAFF. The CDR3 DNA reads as TGTGCCAGCAGCCGGAACACTGAAGCTTTCTTT.

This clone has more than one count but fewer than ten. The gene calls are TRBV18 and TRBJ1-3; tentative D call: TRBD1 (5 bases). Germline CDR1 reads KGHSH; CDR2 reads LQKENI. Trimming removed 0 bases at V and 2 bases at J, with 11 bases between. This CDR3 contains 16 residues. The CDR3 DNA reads TGTGCCAGCTCACCACCCCGCTCAGGGACTGGAAACACCATATATTTT. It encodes CASSPPRSGTGNTIYF.

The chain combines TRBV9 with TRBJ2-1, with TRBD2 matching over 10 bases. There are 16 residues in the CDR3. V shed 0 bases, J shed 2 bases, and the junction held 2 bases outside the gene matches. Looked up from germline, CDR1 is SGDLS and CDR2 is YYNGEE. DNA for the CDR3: TGTGCCAGCAGCGTAGTAAGCGGGGGGGCCTACAATGAGCAGTTCTTC. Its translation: CASSVVSGGAYNEQFF. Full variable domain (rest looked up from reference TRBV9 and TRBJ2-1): DSGVTQTPKHLITATGQRVTLRCSPRSGDLSVYWYQQSLDQGLQFLIQYYNGEERAKGNILERFSAQQFPDLHSELNLSSLELGDSALYFCASSVVSGGAYNEQFFGPGTRLTVL.

The CDR3 DNA sequence: TGTGCCAGCAGCGCCAGGGGTTACTCTGGAAACACCATATATTTT. This codes for CASSARGYSGNTIYF. The chain carries TRBV9 and TRBJ1-3, with D possibly TRBD1 on 6 matching bases. Germline CDR1 SGDLS, CDR2 YYNGEE. The CDR3 has 15 amino acids. Trimming stripped 3 bases from V and 0 bases from J, with 10 bases between.

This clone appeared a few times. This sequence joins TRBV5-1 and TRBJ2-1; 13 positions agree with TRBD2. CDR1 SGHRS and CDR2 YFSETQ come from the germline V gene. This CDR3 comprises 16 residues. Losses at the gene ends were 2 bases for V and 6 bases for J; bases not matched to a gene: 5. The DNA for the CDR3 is TGCGCCAGCAGCTTATCGGGACTAGCGGGGATCAATGAGCAGTTCTTC. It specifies CASSLSGLAGINEQFF.

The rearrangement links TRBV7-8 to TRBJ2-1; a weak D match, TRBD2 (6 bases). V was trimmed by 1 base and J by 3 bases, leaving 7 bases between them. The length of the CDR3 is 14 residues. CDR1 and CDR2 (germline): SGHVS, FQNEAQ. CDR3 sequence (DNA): TGTGCCAGCAGCTTAGGCGGGAACTACAATGAGCAGTTCTTC. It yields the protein CASSLGGNYNEQFF.

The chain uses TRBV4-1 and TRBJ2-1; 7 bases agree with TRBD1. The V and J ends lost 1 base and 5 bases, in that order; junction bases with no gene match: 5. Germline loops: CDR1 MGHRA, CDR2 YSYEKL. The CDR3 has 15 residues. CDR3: CASSQVGTANNEQFF. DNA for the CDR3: TGCGCCAGCAGCCAAGTCGGGACAGCTAACAATGAGCAGTTCTTC.

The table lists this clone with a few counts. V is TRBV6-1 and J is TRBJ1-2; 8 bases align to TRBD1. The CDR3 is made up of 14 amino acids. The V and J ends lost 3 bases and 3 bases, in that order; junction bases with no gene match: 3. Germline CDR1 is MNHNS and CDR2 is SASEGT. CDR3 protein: CASSDSGGDYGYTF. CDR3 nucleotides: TGTGCCAGCAGTGACTCAGGGGGCGACTATGGCTACACCTTC.

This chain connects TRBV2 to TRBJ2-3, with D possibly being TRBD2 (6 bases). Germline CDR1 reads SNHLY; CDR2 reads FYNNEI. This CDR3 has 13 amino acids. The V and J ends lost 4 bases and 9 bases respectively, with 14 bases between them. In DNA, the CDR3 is TGTGCCAGCAGTGTCAATTGGAGGGAGACGCAGTATTTT. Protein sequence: CASSVNWRETQYF.

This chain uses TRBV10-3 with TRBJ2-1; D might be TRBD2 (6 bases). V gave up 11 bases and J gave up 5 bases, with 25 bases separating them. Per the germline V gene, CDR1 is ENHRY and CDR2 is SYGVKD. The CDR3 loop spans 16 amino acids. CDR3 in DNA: TGTGCCTCATCGGATGAATCGGGGGTCCCTCACAATGAGCAGTTCTTC. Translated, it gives CASSDESGVPHNEQFF.

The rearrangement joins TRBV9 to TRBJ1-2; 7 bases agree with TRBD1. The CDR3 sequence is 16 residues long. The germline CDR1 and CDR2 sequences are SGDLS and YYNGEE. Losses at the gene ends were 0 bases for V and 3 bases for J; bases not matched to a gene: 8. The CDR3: CASSVEGAVRHYGYTF. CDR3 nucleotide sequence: TGTGCCAGCAGCGTAGAGGGGGCAGTGAGACACTATGGCTACACCTTC.

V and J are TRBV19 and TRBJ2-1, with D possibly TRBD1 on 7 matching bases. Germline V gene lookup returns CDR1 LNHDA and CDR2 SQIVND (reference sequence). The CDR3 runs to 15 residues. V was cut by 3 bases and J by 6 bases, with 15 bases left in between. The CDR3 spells CASSIGGGQGNEQFF. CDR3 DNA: TGTGCCAGTAGTATTGGAGGGGGCCAGGGCAATGAGCAGTTCTTC. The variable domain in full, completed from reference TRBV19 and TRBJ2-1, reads DGGITQSPKYLFRKEGQNVTLSCEQNLNHDAMYWYRQDPGQGLRLIYYSQIVNDFQKGDIAEGYSVSREKKESFPLTVTSAQKNPTAFYLCASSIGGGQGNEQFFGPGTRLTVL.

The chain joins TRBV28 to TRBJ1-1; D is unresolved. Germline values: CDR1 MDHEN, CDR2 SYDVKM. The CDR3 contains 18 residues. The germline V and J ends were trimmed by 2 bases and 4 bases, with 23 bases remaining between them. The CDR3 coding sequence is TGTGCCAGCAGTTTAACTGCCCAAAAGCCCCCACCGAGCACTGAAGCTTTCTTT. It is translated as CASSLTAQKPPPSTEAFF.

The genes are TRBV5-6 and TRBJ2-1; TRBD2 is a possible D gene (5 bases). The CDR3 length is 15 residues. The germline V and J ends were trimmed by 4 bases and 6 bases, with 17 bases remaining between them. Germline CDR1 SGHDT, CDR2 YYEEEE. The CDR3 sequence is CASSPIRGEGNEQFF. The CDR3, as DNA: TGTGCCAGCAGCCCCATACGGGGAGAGGGCAATGAGCAGTTCTTC.

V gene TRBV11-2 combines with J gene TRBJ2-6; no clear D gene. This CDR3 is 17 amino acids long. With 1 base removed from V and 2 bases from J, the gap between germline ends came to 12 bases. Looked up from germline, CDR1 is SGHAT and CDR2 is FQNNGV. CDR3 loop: CASSLVGGGTGANVLTF. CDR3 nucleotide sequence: TGTGCCAGCAGCTTAGTAGGTGGCGGAACTGGGGCCAACGTCCTGACTTTC.

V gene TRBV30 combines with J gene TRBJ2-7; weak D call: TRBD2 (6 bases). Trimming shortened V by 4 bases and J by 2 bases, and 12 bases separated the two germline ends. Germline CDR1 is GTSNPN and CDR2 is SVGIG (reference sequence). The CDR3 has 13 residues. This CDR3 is CAWNRGNPYEQYF. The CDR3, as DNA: TGTGCCTGGAATCGCGGGAACCCCTACGAGCAGTACTTC.

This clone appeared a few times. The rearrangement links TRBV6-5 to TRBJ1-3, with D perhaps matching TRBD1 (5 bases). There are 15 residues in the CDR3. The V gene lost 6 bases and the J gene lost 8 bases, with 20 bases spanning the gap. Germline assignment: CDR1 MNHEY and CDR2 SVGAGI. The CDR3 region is CASRSGTLIGDTIYF. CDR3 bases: TGTGCCAGCAGGTCCGGGACTTTAATAGGGGACACCATATATTTT.

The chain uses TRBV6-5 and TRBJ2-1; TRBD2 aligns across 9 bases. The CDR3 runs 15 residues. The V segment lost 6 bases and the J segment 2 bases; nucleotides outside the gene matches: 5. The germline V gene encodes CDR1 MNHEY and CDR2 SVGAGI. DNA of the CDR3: TGTGCCAGCAGCCCTAGACTAGCGGCCTACAATGAGCAGTTCTTC. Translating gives CASSPRLAAYNEQFF.

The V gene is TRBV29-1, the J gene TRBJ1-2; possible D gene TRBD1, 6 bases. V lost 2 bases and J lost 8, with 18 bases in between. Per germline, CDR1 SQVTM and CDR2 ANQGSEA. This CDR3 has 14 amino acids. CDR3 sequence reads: CSVERSRTVGGYTF. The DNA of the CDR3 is TGCAGCGTTGAACGATCTAGGACAGTTGGGGGCTACACCTTC.

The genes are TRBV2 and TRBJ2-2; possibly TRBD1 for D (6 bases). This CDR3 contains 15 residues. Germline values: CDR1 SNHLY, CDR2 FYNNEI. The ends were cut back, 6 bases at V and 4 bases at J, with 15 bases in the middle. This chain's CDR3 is CASSPARGFTGELFF. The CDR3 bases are TGTGCCAGCAGCCCCGCCAGGGGCTTCACCGGGGAGCTGTTTTTT.

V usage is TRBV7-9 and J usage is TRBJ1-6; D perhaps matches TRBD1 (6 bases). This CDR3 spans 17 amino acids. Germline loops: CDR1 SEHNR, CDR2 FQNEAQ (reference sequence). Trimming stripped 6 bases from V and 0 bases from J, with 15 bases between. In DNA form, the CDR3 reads TGTGCCAGCAGTCACAGGGATCAGAGCTCCTATAATTCACCCCTCCACTTT. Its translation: CASSHRDQSSYNSPLHF.